A selection of T cell receptor beta chains follows, all from one sample in a study of cytomegalovirus exposure and HLA in healthy donors. Generated by immunoSEQ multiplex PCR, the TCRdb table keeps only in-frame clones and is missing some. The sample shows some 190,000 clones, around nine tenths of them seen only once. What was sequenced was PBMCs. All receptors come from a woman in her thirties in good health and CMV-seronegative. The CDR3 runs from the conserved cysteine through the conserved F or W. D genes are given only for firm matches. Clone size is not always given. Where it is, it says once, few, many or a class for expanded clones.

d_call: NA; clone_size: NA; j_call: TRBJ1-1; v_call: TRBV6-5; cdr3_aa: CASSYSGGLTEAFF; cdr3_nt: TGTGCCAGCAGTTACTCAGGGGGTCTCACTGAAGCTTTCTTT
d_call: TRBD1; clone_size: NA; j_call: TRBJ1-3; v_call: TRBV4-1; cdr3_aa: CASSLGTGSGNTIYF; cdr3_nt: TGCGCCAGCAGCCTAGGGACAGGCTCTGGAAACACCATATATTTT
d_call: NA; clone_size: NA; j_call: TRBJ2-5; v_call: TRBV29-1; cdr3_aa: CSVASGQETQYF; cdr3_nt: TGCAGCGTTGCCAGCGGGCAAGAGACCCAGTACTTC
d_call: TRBD1; clone_size: NA; j_call: TRBJ1-4; v_call: TRBV4-1; cdr3_aa: CASSQGPRGAGEKLFF; cdr3_nt: TGCGCCAGCAGCCAAGGCCCCAGGGGGGCGGGTGAAAAACTGTTTTTT
d_call: TRBD2; clone_size: few; j_call: TRBJ2-1; v_call: TRBV6-4; cdr3_aa: CASSALAGGLYEQFF; cdr3_nt: TGTGCCAGCAGTGCACTAGCGGGAGGGCTTTATGAGCAGTTCTTC
d_call: NA; clone_size: NA; j_call: TRBJ2-7; v_call: TRBV19; cdr3_aa: CASSIGTVYEQYF; cdr3_nt: TGTGCCAGTAGTATAGGGACAGTGTACGAGCAGTACTTC
d_call: NA; clone_size: few; j_call: TRBJ2-7; v_call: TRBV28; cdr3_aa: CASSFPQSSYEQYF; cdr3_nt: TGTGCCAGCAGTTTCCCACAGAGCTCCTACGAGCAGTACTTC
d_call: TRBD1; clone_size: NA; j_call: TRBJ2-5; v_call: TRBV7-9; cdr3_aa: CASSLPGTGQETQYF; cdr3_nt: TGTGCCAGCAGCCTGCCCGGGACAGGACAAGAGACCCAGTACTTC
d_call: TRBD1; clone_size: NA; j_call: TRBJ1-3; v_call: TRBV7-3; cdr3_aa: CASSYVGIESTGTGTGNTMYF; cdr3_nt: TGTGCCAGCAGCTATGTAGGAATTGAATCCACCGGGACAGGGACTGGAAACACCATGTATTTT
d_call: NA; clone_size: NA; j_call: TRBJ1-3; v_call: TRBV28; cdr3_aa: CASRTTGLPSTIYF; cdr3_nt: TGTGCCAGCAGAACTACAGGGCTGCCAAGCACCATATATTTT
d_call: TRBD1; clone_size: NA; j_call: TRBJ1-2; v_call: TRBV7-3; cdr3_aa: CARTPRDRVDGYTF; cdr3_nt: TGTGCCAGGACCCCCCGGGACAGGGTGGATGGCTACACCTTC
d_call: TRBD1; clone_size: NA; j_call: TRBJ1-2; v_call: TRBV5-1; cdr3_aa: CASSEPGQGYGYTF; cdr3_nt: TGCGCCAGCAGCGAACCGGGACAGGGTTATGGCTACACCTTC
d_call: NA; clone_size: NA; j_call: TRBJ1-1; v_call: TRBV29-1; cdr3_aa: CSVREGLNTEAFF; cdr3_nt: TGCAGCGTACGGGAGGGACTGAACACTGAAGCTTTCTTT
d_call: NA; clone_size: NA; j_call: TRBJ2-5; v_call: TRBV30; cdr3_aa: CAWRLVGETQYF; cdr3_nt: TGTGCCTGGAGACTAGTGGGAGAGACCCAGTACTTC
d_call: NA; clone_size: NA; j_call: TRBJ2-3; v_call: TRBV5-6; cdr3_aa: CASSGNYHGTQYF; cdr3_nt: TGTGCCAGCAGCGGTAACTACCACGGTACGCAGTATTTT
d_call: NA; clone_size: NA; j_call: TRBJ1-5; v_call: TRBV2; cdr3_aa: CASRTHPGQPQHF; cdr3_nt: TGTGCCAGCAGGACTCACCCGGGTCAGCCCCAGCATTTT
d_call: NA; clone_size: NA; j_call: TRBJ1-5; v_call: TRBV6-5; cdr3_aa: CASSRGRDQPQHF; cdr3_nt: TGTGCCAGCAGCCGGGGGAGGGATCAGCCCCAGCATTTT